This T cell receptor beta chain comes out of a study of siplizumab effects on memory and regulatory T cells. The study's findings and limits: With siplizumab, mappable alloreactive CD4+ clones averaged approximately 70% Treg-derived, versus approximately 29% in controls. The alloresponse seemed to draw substantially on naive T cells, which appeared more diverse than memory cells. Proliferating siplizumab-cultured Tregs lacked confirmed suppressive function.

TCRdb keeps only in-frame clones here, not all; method: immunoSEQ multiplex PCR. The sample includes tens of thousands of clones, roughly 96% seen only once; the top ten take around 0.029%. Germline V gives CDR1 MNHNS, CDR2 SASEGT. The length of the CDR3 is 13 residues. V dropped 1 base and J dropped 2 bases, with 5 bases sitting between them. Sequencing of unstimulated naive, memory, effector memory and TEMRA subsets was performed in a few donor pairs. For this clone: Its cognate antigen is unknown.

Sequences were obtained from naive CD4+ T cells sorted from blood. The chain is built from TRBV6-1 and TRBJ1-2; D unresolved. The clonotype originates from a human donor in good health. CDR3 in DNA: TGTGCCAGCAGTGAAGATAGAAACTATGGCTACACCTTC. Its translation is CASSEDRNYGYTF.